Each of the 29 T cell receptor beta chains below was sequenced from the same sample in a study of cytomegalovirus exposure and HLA in healthy donors. The primer mix had 60 Vbeta and 13 Jbeta primers. Clones were sequenced by immunoSEQ multiplex PCR, and TCRdb holds only the in-frame ones, with some missing. Altogether under 130,000 clones are present, about three quarters being singletons, with the ten largest covering 8.6%. Sequenced sample: PBMCs. These receptors came from a woman aged 40 to 50 in good health and CMV-seropositive.

The chain employs TRBV11-2 and TRBJ2-3; D is unresolved. This CDR3 comprises 16 residues. V dropped 1 base and J dropped 1 base, with 12 bases sitting between them. CDR1 is SGHAT and CDR2 is FQNNGV in the germline V gene. CDR3 region: CASSLVCRSRTDTQYF. The CDR3 DNA is TGTGCCAGCAGCTTAGTTTGCAGATCTCGCACAGATACGCAGTATTTT.

As DNA, the CDR3 is TGTGCCAGCAGTCGGGTCGGGGGATATCAGCCCCAGCATTTT. The encoded protein is CASSRVGGYQPQHF. J is TRBJ1-5 and V is TRBV7-6; a weak D match, TRBD1 (5 bases). In germline, CDR1 is SGHVS, CDR2 FNYEAQ. Trimming stripped 6 bases from V and 5 bases from J, with 14 bases between. This CDR3 is 14 amino acids long.

CDR3 coding DNA: TGTGCCAGCAGCTCGACTCCCACCTCCTACAATGAGCAGTTCTTC. It specifies CASSSTPTSYNEQFF. The chain uses TRBV7-2 and TRBJ2-1; no definite D call. V lost 4 bases, J lost 0 bases, and 10 bases lay in between. The germline V gene has CDR1 SGHTA and CDR2 FQGNSA. There are 15 residues in the CDR3.

The V gene is TRBV7-8, the J gene TRBJ2-7; D remains ambiguous. The V and J ends lost 3 bases and 0 bases respectively, with 9 bases between them. The germline V gene has CDR1 SGHVS and CDR2 FQNEAQ. CDR3 length: 14 amino acids. CDR3 DNA: TGTGCCAGCAGCTTGATGGAGAGCTCCTACGAGCAGTACTTC. Protein sequence: CASSLMESSYEQYF.

CDR3 amino acids: CASSYWGGGRELFF. The CDR3 DNA is TGTGCCAGCAGTTACTGGGGGGGAGGGAGGGAACTGTTTTTT. The V and J genes are TRBV6-5 and TRBJ1-4; D perhaps matches TRBD1 (5 bases). The V end was cut by 1 base, the J end by 12 bases, with 15 bases between. The CDR3 totals 14 residues. The germline CDR1 and CDR2 sequences are MNHEY and SVGAGI.

This clone appeared a single time. J is TRBJ2-4 and V is TRBV7-9; D might be TRBD2 (5 bases). The V end lost 5 bases, the J end lost 8 bases, and 19 bases lay between the germline ends. The CDR3 runs 15 residues. The germline gives CDR1 SEHNR, CDR2 FQNEAQ (reference sequence). DNA of the CDR3: TGTGCCAGCAGCCTACGGGCCCCTGCGGGTGACATTCAGTACTTC. It translates to CASSLRAPAGDIQYF. The variable domain in full, with the rest retrieved from reference TRBV7-9 and TRBJ2-4, is DTGVSQNPRHKITKRGQNVTFRCDPISEHNRLYWYRQTLGQGPEFLTYFQNEAQLEKSRLLSDRFSAERPKGSFSTLEIQRTEQGDSAMYLCASSLRAPAGDIQYFGAGTRLSVL.

The gene calls are TRBV5-1 and TRBJ1-1, with D unclear. Germline V gene data show CDR1 as SGHRS and CDR2 as YFSETQ. The CDR3 has 15 amino acids. V lost 4 bases, J lost 4 bases, and 17 bases lay in between. CDR3 DNA sequence: TGCGCCAGCAGCCCGGCGAGGGCAGACCGCACTGAAGCTTTCTTT. Translation: CASSPARADRTEAFF.

A few counts support this clone. This sequence joins TRBV4-2 and TRBJ1-4; D perhaps matches TRBD1 (5 bases). Germline V gene sequence: CDR1 LGHNA, CDR2 YNFKEQ. V was cut by 4 bases and J by 5 bases, with 17 bases left in between. This CDR3 spans 16 amino acids. CDR3 bases: TGTGCCAGCAGCCTCAATCTGGGAGGGGTCAATGAAAAACTGTTTTTT. Protein: CASSLNLGGVNEKLFF.

The chain joins TRBV27 to TRBJ1-2, with a weak D call TRBD1 (6 bases). The CDR3 totals 15 residues. From germline, CDR1 is MNHEY and CDR2 SMNVEV (reference sequence). The V end was cut by 8 bases, the J end by 1 base, with 17 bases between. The CDR3 region is CASPRPGQNNYGYTF. The CDR3 DNA is TGTGCCAGCCCACGCCCGGGACAAAATAACTATGGCTACACCTTC.

This clone was seen only once. The chain has TRBV7-2 and TRBJ2-5, with D possibly TRBD2 on 5 matching bases. With 1 base removed from V and 5 bases from J, the gap between germline ends came to 11 bases. The CDR3 runs to 14 residues. CDR1 and CDR2 from the germline V gene are SGHTA and FQGNSA. The CDR3 region has the DNA TGTGCCAGCAGCTTAGTCACGGGGAAGGAGACCCAGTACTTC. Protein product: CASSLVTGKETQYF.

This clone occurred a few times. This chain uses TRBV6-5 with TRBJ1-1; no definite D call. V dropped 0 bases and J dropped 4 bases, with 12 bases sitting between them. CDR3 size: 15 residues. The germline V gene encodes CDR1 MNHEY and CDR2 SVGAGI. As DNA, the CDR3 is TGTGCCAGCAGTTACTCGATCGAGGTGGGCACTGAAGCTTTCTTT. It yields the protein CASSYSIEVGTEAFF.

The chain carries TRBV5-5 and TRBJ2-7, with a weak D call TRBD1 (6 bases). The germline CDR1 and CDR2 sequences are SGHKS and YYEKEE (reference sequence). The CDR3 has 14 amino acids. Trimming shortened V by 5 bases and J by 4 bases, and 16 bases separated the two germline ends. The CDR3 protein is CASRPGDFEYEQYF. Here the CDR3 DNA reads TGTGCCAGCAGACCAGGGGATTTCGAGTACGAGCAGTACTTC.

V usage is TRBV13 and J usage is TRBJ1-1; 9 nucleotides match TRBD1. V lost 4 bases and J lost 11; bases outside the gene matches: 11. The CDR3 contains 14 residues. The germline V gene has CDR1 PRHDT and CDR2 FYEKMQ (reference sequence). CDR3 sequence (DNA): TGTGCCAGCAGCTACGCTGACAGGGGGGGTCTGGCTTTCTTT. It yields the protein CASSYADRGGLAFF.

The CDR3 DNA reads as TGTGCCAGCAGGCCGGGACAGCATAGCAATCAGCCCCAGCATTTT. As protein: CASRPGQHSNQPQHF. The V call is TRBV6-1, the J call TRBJ1-5, with 7 bases aligning to TRBD1. This CDR3 spans 15 amino acids. Germline CDR1 and CDR2: MNHNS and SASEGT. V lost 6 bases to trimming and J lost 0 bases; unmatched junction nucleotides: 5.

This chain joins TRBV11-3 and TRBJ2-7; 9 bases agree with TRBD1. V gave up 1 base and J gave up 3 bases; unmatched junction bases: 7. The V gene's germline CDR1 is SGHNT and CDR2 YENEEA. The CDR3 totals 16 residues. The CDR3 DNA is TGTGCCAGCAGCTTAGTCCCCGGGACAGGGAACTACGAGCAGTACTTC. Protein sequence: CASSLVPGTGNYEQYF. Full variable domain (rest looked up from reference TRBV11-3 and TRBJ2-7): EAGVVQSPRYKIIEKKQPVAFWCNPISGHNTLYWYLQNLGQGPELLIRYENEEAVDDSQLPKDRFSAERLKGVDSTLKIQPAELGDSAVYLCASSLVPGTGNYEQYFGPGTRLTVT.

This chain links TRBV7-8 with TRBJ2-1; 9 bases fit TRBD1. Germline CDR1 is SGHVS and CDR2 is FQNEAQ. J lost 4 bases, V lost 4 bases, and 11 bases had no gene match. CDR3 length: 17 residues. The CDR3 sequence: CASSSSWDRAGYNEQFF. CDR3 nucleotides: TGTGCCAGCAGCTCGTCGTGGGACAGGGCGGGATACAATGAGCAGTTCTTC.

V is TRBV9 and J is TRBJ1-1; no clear D gene. This CDR3 region has 12 residues. V lost 0 bases, J lost 4 bases, and 4 bases lay in between. CDR1 is SGDLS, CDR2 YYNGEE, per germline. The CDR3 region has the DNA TGTGCCAGCAGCGTAGGAGGCACTGAAGCTTTCTTT. It codes for CASSVGGTEAFF.

V is TRBV5-5 and J is TRBJ1-2; 7 bases line up with TRBD1. After removal of 6 bases from V and 5 bases from J, the junction contained 7 bases not matched to a gene. The CDR3 extends over 13 amino acids. CDR1 SGHKS and CDR2 YYEKEE come from the germline V gene (reference sequence). CDR3 bases: TGTGCCAGCACCAGGGGGGCCCTTTATGGCTACACCTTC. It is translated as CASTRGALYGYTF.

The chain joins TRBV28 to TRBJ2-5; D may be TRBD2 (7 bases). The CDR3 length is 22 residues. V was pared by 3 bases and J by 5 bases, with 37 bases between. In germline, CDR1 is MDHEN, CDR2 SYDVKM. CDR3 in DNA: TGTGCCAGCAGTTTGGGGAGGGGGGCCTTGGGGACTATCTCCTTTCCGGGGGAGACCCAGTACTTC. Amino acids: CASSLGRGALGTISFPGETQYF.

The chain has TRBV6-1 and TRBJ1-5, with 7 bases identical to TRBD1. The junction had 5 bases not matched to a gene; V was cut back by 2 bases and J by 4 bases. This CDR3 region has 15 residues. CDR1 and CDR2 from the germline V gene are MNHNS and SASEGT. For the CDR3, the DNA is TGTGCCAGCAGTGAATTGGGACAGCGTAATCAGCCCCAGCATTTT. This encodes CASSELGQRNQPQHF.

This chain links TRBV5-1 with TRBJ2-1, with 7 bases aligning to TRBD2. The V and J ends lost 3 bases and 1 base, in that order; junction bases with no gene match: 4. Germline CDR1 reads SGHRS; CDR2 reads YFSETQ. The CDR3 runs to 15 residues. CDR3 sequence: CASSYQAGSYNEQFF. As DNA, the CDR3 is TGCGCCAGCAGCTACCAAGCGGGATCCTACAATGAGCAGTTCTTC.

The rearrangement links TRBV7-9 to TRBJ2-3; perhaps TRBD2 as D (6 bases). Germline loops: CDR1 SEHNR, CDR2 FQNEAQ (reference sequence). V was clipped by 6 bases and J by 0 bases, with 10 bases between them. CDR3 length: 14 amino acids. The CDR3 DNA reads TGTGCCAGCAGTAGCGGATCTAGCACAGATACGCAGTATTTT. It specifies CASSSGSSTDTQYF.

This chain joins TRBV29-1 and TRBJ1-2; 9 nucleotides line up with TRBD1. Trimming took 5 bases from V and 6 from J; bases not matched to a gene: 4. This CDR3 has 12 residues. Germline V gene sequence: CDR1 SQVTM, CDR2 ANQGSEA. The CDR3 DNA reads TGCAGCGTTACAGGGGGCGCGAATGGCTACACCTTC. As protein: CSVTGGANGYTF.

The rearrangement joins TRBV5-1 to TRBJ1-2; 7 bases fit TRBD1. The CDR3 contains 16 residues. V shed 0 bases and J 4 bases; nucleotides not matched to a gene: 9. CDR1 is SGHRS, CDR2 YFSETQ, per germline. CDR3 sequence (DNA): TGCGCCAGCAGCTTGGATTTGGACAGGACGCCCTATGGCTACACCTTC. Translating gives CASSLDLDRTPYGYTF.

This chain links TRBV29-1 with TRBJ2-7; 7 bases are shared with TRBD1. The germline V gene has CDR1 SQVTM and CDR2 ANQGSEA. V lost 7 bases and J lost 3; bases outside the gene matches: 9. CDR3 length: 13 amino acids. As DNA, the CDR3 is TGCAGCGCCACAGGGGCCCCGGGCTACGAGCAGTACTTC. Translating gives CSATGAPGYEQYF.

This sequence joins TRBV5-1 and TRBJ2-3; a possible D gene is TRBD1 (5 bases). Germline lookup yields CDR1 SGHRS and CDR2 YFSETQ. Trimming stripped 0 bases from V and 3 bases from J, with 8 bases between. This CDR3 region has 14 residues. For the CDR3, the DNA is TGCGCCAGCAGCTTGGGGGGCGCGACAGATACGCAGTATTTT. Its translation is CASSLGGATDTQYF.

The chain links TRBV18 to TRBJ2-7; TRBD1 matches 9 bases. The germline V gene has CDR1 KGHSH and CDR2 LQKENI. The J segment lost 6 bases and the V segment lost 3 bases, leaving 12 bases of the junction unmatched. The CDR3 covers 16 residues. As DNA, the CDR3 is TGTGCCAGCTCACCTCGACCGGGACAGGGTAGTTCCGAGCAGTACTTC. This translates into CASSPRPGQGSSEQYF.

This chain links TRBV29-1 with TRBJ2-7; D might be TRBD1 (6 bases). Per the germline V gene, CDR1 is SQVTM and CDR2 is ANQGSEA. Trimming shortened V by 3 bases and J by 2 bases, and 11 bases separated the two germline ends. This CDR3 spans 13 amino acids. Written as DNA, the CDR3 is TGCAGCGTTGAGGGCAGGGGTACCTACGAGCAGTACTTC. This encodes CSVEGRGTYEQYF.

This clone came up a few times. The chain is built from TRBV4-2 and TRBJ1-3, with a weak D call TRBD1 (6 bases). V dropped 4 bases and J dropped 6 bases, with 16 bases sitting between them. The CDR3 covers 15 residues. From germline, CDR1 is LGHNA and CDR2 YNFKEQ. The CDR3 bases are TGTGCCAGCAGCCGCGACCAGGGGTTTGCAAACACCATATATTTT. Amino acids: CASSRDQGFANTIYF.